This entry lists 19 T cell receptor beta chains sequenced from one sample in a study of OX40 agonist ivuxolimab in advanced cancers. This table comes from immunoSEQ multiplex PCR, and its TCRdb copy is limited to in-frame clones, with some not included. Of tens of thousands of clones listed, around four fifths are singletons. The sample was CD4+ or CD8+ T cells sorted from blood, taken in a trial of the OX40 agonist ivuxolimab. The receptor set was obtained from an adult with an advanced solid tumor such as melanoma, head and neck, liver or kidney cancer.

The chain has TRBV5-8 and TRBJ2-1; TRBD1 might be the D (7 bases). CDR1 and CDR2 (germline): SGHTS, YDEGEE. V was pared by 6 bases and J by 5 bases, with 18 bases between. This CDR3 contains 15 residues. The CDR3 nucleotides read TGTGCCAGCACCCTTGCGGGACAGAAAAACAATGAGCAGTTCTTC. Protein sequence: CASTLAGQKNNEQFF.

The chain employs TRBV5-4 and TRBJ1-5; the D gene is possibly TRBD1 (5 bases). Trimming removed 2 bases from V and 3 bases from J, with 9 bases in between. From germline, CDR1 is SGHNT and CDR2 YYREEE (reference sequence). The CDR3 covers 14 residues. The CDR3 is CASSFAGNNQPQHF. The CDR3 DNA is TGTGCCAGCAGCTTCGCAGGGAACAATCAGCCCCAGCATTTT.

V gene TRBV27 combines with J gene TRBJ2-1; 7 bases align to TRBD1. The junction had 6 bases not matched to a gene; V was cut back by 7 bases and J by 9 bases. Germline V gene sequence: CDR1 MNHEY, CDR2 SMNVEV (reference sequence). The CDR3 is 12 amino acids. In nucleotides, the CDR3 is TGTGCCAGCACGACAGGGAGCGGTGAGCAGTTCTTC. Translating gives CASTTGSGEQFF.

CDR3 in amino acids: CASSADNEQFF. CDR3 sequence (DNA): TGCGCCAGCAGCGCGGACAATGAGCAGTTCTTC. The genes are TRBV5-1 and TRBJ2-1; unclear D gene. V gave up 4 bases and J gave up 5 bases, with 4 bases separating them. Germline V gives CDR1 SGHRS, CDR2 YFSETQ. The CDR3 is 11 residues long.

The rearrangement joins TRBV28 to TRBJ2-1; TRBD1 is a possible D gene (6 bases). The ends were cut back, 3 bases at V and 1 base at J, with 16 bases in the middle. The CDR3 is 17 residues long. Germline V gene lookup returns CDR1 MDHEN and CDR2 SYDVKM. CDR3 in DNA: TGTGCCAGCAGTTTCCCCCTCAGGGGTAGGTCCTACAATGAGCAGTTCTTC. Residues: CASSFPLRGRSYNEQFF. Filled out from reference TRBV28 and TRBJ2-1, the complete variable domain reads DVKVTQSSRYLVKRTGEKVFLECVQDMDHENMFWYRQDPGLGLRLIYFSYDVKMKEKGDIPEGYSVSREKKERFSLILESASTNQTSMYLCASSFPLRGRSYNEQFFGPGTRLTVL.

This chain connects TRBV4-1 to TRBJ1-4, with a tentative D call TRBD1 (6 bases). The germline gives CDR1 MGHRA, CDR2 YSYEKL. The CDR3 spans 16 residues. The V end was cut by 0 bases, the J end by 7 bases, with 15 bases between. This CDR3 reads CASSQDRGLGGEKLFF. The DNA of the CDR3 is TGCGCCAGCAGCCAAGACCGGGGGCTTGGAGGTGAAAAACTGTTTTTT.

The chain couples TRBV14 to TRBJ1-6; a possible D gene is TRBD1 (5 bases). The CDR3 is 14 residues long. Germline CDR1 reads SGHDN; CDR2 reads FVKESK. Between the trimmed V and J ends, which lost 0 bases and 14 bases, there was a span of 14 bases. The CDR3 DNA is TGTGCCAGCAGCCAAGATCGGGGGAGCGGAGCCCTCCACTTT. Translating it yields CASSQDRGSGALHF.

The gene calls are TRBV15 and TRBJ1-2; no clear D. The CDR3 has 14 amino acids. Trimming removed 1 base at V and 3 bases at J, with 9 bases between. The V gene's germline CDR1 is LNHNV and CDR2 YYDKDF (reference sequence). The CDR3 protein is CATSRGVADYGYTF. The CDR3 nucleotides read TGTGCCACCAGCAGAGGAGTCGCCGACTATGGCTACACCTTC.

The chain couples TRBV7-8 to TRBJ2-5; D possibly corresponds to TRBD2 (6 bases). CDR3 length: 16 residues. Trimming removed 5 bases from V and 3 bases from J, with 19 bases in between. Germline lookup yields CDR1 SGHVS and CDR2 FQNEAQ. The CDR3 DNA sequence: TGTGCCAGCAGCGCTAGGAGGGTCCGACCGGAAGAGACCCAGTACTTC. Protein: CASSARRVRPEETQYF.

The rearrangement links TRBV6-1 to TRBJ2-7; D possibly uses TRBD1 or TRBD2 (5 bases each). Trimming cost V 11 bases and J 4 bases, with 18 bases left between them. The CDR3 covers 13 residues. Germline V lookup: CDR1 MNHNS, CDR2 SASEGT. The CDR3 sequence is CAATRDGQYEQYV. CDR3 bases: TGTGCCGCTACTAGGGACGGACAATACGAGCAGTACGTC.

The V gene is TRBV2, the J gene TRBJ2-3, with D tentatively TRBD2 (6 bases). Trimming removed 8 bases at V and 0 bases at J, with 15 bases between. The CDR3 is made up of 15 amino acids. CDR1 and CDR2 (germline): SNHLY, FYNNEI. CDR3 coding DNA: TGTGCCAGCGGTAGAGCGGGCGCTAGCACAGATACGCAGTATTTT. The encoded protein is CASGRAGASTDTQYF. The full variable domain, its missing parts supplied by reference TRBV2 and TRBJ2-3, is EPEVTQTPSHQVTQMGQEVILRCVPISNHLYFYWYRQILGQKVEFLVSFYNNEISEKSEIFDDQFSVERPDGSNFTLKIRSTKLEDSAMYFCASGRAGASTDTQYFGPGTRLTVL.

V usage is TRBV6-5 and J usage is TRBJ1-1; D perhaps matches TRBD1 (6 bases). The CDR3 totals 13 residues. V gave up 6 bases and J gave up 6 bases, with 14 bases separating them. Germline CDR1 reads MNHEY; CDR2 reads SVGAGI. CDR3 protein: CASSTTGSPEAFF. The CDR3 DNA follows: TGTGCCAGCAGCACCACAGGGTCCCCTGAAGCTTTCTTT.

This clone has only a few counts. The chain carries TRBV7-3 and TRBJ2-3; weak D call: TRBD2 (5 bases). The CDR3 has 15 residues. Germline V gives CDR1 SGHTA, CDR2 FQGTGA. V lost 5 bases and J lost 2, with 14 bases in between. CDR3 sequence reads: CASSPSGINTDTQYF. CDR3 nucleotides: TGTGCCAGCAGCCCCTCCGGGATTAACACAGATACGCAGTATTTT.

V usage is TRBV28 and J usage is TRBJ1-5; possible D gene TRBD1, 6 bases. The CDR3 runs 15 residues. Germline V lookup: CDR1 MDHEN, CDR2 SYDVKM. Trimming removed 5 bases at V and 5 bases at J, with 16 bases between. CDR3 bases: TGTGCCAGCAGTGGGGCGACAGGAATGTATCAGCCCCAGCATTTT. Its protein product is CASSGATGMYQPQHF. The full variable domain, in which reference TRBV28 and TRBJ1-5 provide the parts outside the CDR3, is DVKVTQSSRYLVKRTGEKVFLECVQDMDHENMFWYRQDPGLGLRLIYFSYDVKMKEKGDIPEGYSVSREKKERFSLILESASTNQTSMYLCASSGATGMYQPQHFGDGTRLSIL.

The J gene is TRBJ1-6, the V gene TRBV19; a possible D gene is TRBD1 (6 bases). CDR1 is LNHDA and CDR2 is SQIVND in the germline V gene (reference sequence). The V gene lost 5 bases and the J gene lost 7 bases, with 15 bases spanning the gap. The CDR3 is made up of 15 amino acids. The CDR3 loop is CASSWDDRSNSPLHF. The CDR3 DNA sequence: TGTGCCAGTAGTTGGGATGACAGGAGCAATTCACCCCTCCACTTT.

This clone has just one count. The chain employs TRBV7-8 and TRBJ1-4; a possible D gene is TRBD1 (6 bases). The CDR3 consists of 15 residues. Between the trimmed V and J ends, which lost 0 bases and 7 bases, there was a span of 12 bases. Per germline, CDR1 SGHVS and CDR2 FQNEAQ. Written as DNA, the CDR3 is TGTGCCAGCAGCTTAGCACAGGGACGGGGTGAAAAACTGTTTTTT. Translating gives CASSLAQGRGEKLFF.

CDR3 loop: CASSPRDRPYEQYF. The CDR3 coding sequence is TGTGCCAGCAGCCCCCGGGACCGGCCCTACGAGCAGTACTTC. V gene TRBV5-4 combines with J gene TRBJ2-7, with D perhaps given as TRBD1 or TRBD2 (5 bases each). Germline V CDR1 and CDR2: SGHNT, YYREEE (reference sequence). CDR3 length: 14 residues. Trimming took 4 bases from V and 2 from J, leaving 13 bases between them. The full variable domain, its missing parts supplied by reference TRBV5-4 and TRBJ2-7, is ETGVTQSPTHLIKTRGQQVTLRCSSQSGHNTVSWYQQALGQGPQFIFQYYREEENGRGNFPPRFSGLQFPNYSSELNVNALELDDSALYLCASSPRDRPYEQYFGPGTRLTVT.

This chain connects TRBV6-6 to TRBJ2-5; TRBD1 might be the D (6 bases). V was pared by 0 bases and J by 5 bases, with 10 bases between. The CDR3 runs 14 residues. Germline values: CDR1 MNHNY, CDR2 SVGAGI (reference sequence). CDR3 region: CASSYSYREETQYF. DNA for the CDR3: TGTGCCAGCAGTTACTCTTACAGGGAGGAGACCCAGTACTTC.

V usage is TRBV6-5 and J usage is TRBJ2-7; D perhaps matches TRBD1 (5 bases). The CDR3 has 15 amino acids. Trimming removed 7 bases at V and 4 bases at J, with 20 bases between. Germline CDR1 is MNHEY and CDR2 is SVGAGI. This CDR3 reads CASTQGYLKGYEQYF. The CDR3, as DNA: TGTGCCAGCACCCAGGGCTACCTTAAGGGGTACGAGCAGTACTTC.